Listed below are T cell receptor beta chains from one sample, sequenced in a study of blood T cell repertoires in COVID-19. Sequencing used immunoSEQ multiplex PCR; TCRdb keeps in-frame clones, though not all of them. The sample yields tens of thousands of clones, around 82% seen once. Sequences were obtained from peripheral blood. The receptor source for this set is a man older than 75 with active COVID-19. The CDR3 runs from the conserved cysteine through the conserved F or W. Size tells how often a clone was seen (once, few, many) or the class of an expanded clone, and some rows leave it out.

CDR3 length	V gene	clone size	CDR3 protein
16	TRBV4-2	-	CASSQVLGQGDYGYTF
13	TRBV28	-	CASSLSQNYGYTF
17	TRBV7-6	-	CASSGTGGSVRTDTQYF
14	TRBV29-1	-	CSVEDDRENQPQHF
12	TRBV7-2	once	CASSLTNTEAFF
16	TRBV4-1	-	CASSDGTSGVSYEQYF
16	TRBV19	-	CASSPRIAGGQETQYF
14	TRBV27	-	CASREDRSNSPLHF
13	TRBV2	-	CASSNDRKVEAFF
16	TRBV15	-	CATSRGSGRAMDEQYF
16	TRBV24-1	once	CATSDRQGGSNQPQHF
14	TRBV6-2/TRBV6-3	-	CASSTPGENYEQYF
14	TRBV7-2	few	CASSLGRAVETQYF
15	TRBV27	-	CASSLGRGWSYEQYF
16	TRBV7-9	few	CASSFVPGLVPGEQYF
18	TRBV6-6	-	CASSRRGREGQGTYGYTF
13	TRBV5-1	-	CASSLVINYGYTF
15	TRBV24-1	medium-sized	CATSGIGTEQETQYF
11	TRBV27	-	CASYGNYEQYF
17	TRBV4-2	-	CASSLHRESSGANVLTF
14	TRBV5-1	-	CASSAGTGNQPQHF
15	TRBV9	-	CASSENREGTDTQYF
14	TRBV7-8	few	CASSIQGGYSPLHF
17	TRBV21-1	-	CASSPHVDGTGDTEAFF
14	TRBV3-1/TRBV3-2	-	CASSQSGRAYEQYF
19	TRBV21-1	few	CASSKEGEDRAWYNSPLHF
12	TRBV7-2	-	CASSTGGPGYTF
13	TRBV19	-	CASSIFPGSPLHF